This T cell receptor (beta chain) was sequenced for a study of T cells in Graves' hyperthyroidism and ophthalmopathy. As for the study in general: Peripheral blood draws took place at initial diagnosis, ahead of any treatment.

The CDR3 extends over 11 amino acids. V was cut by 5 bases and J by 5 bases, with 9 bases left in between. Germline CDR1 GTSNPN, CDR2 SVGIG (reference sequence). This clonotype was detected ten times or more. RNA transcripts yielded amplified TCR beta CDR3 regions. During a first-round RT-PCR of the TCR CDR3, the HTBI primer set was used. TCRdb reprocessed the multiplex PCR reads with MiXCR, giving one entry per CDR3 protein. The data show fewer than 650,000 distinct CDR3 sequences, roughly 13% seen once. The blood sample was taken at first hyperthyroidism diagnosis, before any ophthalmopathy symptoms.

The clonotype was recovered from a woman aged 30 to 39 with Graves' hyperthyroidism that later progressed to Graves' ophthalmopathy. Sequencing was done on a sample of blood. The chain has TRBV30 and TRBJ1-1; D not resolved. The CDR3 protein is CAWGGGTEAFF. In DNA, the CDR3 is TGTGCCTGGGGAGGAGGGACTGAAGCTTTCTTT.